The 12 T cell receptor beta chains in this list originate from one sample, sequenced in a study of shared clonotypes between healthy human individuals. The repertoire was sequenced with immunoSEQ multiplex PCR; TCRdb's copy has only in-frame clones and lacks some. The repertoire holds fewer than 1.4 million clones, with about four fifths as singletons. The sequencing sample was made of memory CD4+ T cells from PBMCs. Stated subset: CD45RA-negative fraction. All receptors derive from a man between 18 and 35 years old in good health. Some clones in this sample may be carry-over from other donors' samples.

Concerning this clone: With a much larger clone just one base away, this may be a read error. The V and J genes are TRBV11-3 and TRBJ2-2, with D perhaps matching TRBD2 (5 bases). The CDR3 covers 12 residues. CDR1 and CDR2 from the germline V gene are SGHNT and YENEEA. The CDR3 DNA sequence: TGTGCCAGCAGCTCGAACACCGGGGAGCCGTTTTTT. Its protein product is CASSSNTGEPFF.

V is TRBV6-1 and J is TRBJ2-1; a weak D match, TRBD1 (5 bases). Looked up from germline, CDR1 is MNHNS and CDR2 is SASEGT. V was shortened by 4 bases and J by 9 bases, with 16 bases between the two germline ends. The CDR3 has 14 amino acids. Here the CDR3 DNA reads TGTGCCAGCAGTGGGGTGGGGCCTATAGGTGAGCAGTTCTTC. As protein: CASSGVGPIGEQFF.

V is TRBV4-3 and J is TRBJ1-1, with 10 bases fitting TRBD1. J lost 0 bases, V lost 1 base, and 8 bases had no gene match. Germline-derived CDR1 and CDR2 are LGHNA and YSLEER. The CDR3 length is 18 residues. Here the CDR3 DNA reads TGCGCCAGCAGCCAAGGGGGAGGGACAGGGGCCATGAACACTGAAGCTTTCTTT. Translating it yields CASSQGGGTGAMNTEAFF.

The rearrangement joins TRBV30 to TRBJ2-1; no clear D. The CDR3 contains 12 residues. V dropped 0 bases and J dropped 7 bases, with 7 bases sitting between them. Germline V gives CDR1 GTSNPN, CDR2 SVGIG (reference sequence). CDR3 sequence: CAWSVHRNEQFF. CDR3 DNA sequence: TGTGCCTGGAGTGTACACCGGAATGAGCAGTTCTTC.

The chain is built from TRBV7-2 and TRBJ2-4; D not certain. The V and J ends lost 4 bases and 0 bases respectively, with 10 bases between them. The CDR3 loop spans 15 amino acids. The germline V gene has CDR1 SGHTA and CDR2 FQGNSA. CDR3 region: CASSSIELAKNIQYF. As DNA, the CDR3 is TGTGCCAGCAGCTCAATTGAACTAGCCAAAAACATTCAGTACTTC.

This clone was picked up a small number of times. The chain carries TRBV18 and TRBJ1-2; D remains unclear. Germline-derived CDR1 and CDR2 are KGHSH and LQKENI. CDR3 length: 14 residues. The V and J ends lost 0 bases and 9 bases respectively, with 14 bases between them. The CDR3: CASSPPLGTGSYTF. The CDR3 DNA follows: TGTGCCAGCTCACCACCTCTGGGTACCGGAAGCTACACCTTC.

The chain is built from TRBV27 and TRBJ2-7; 8 positions agree with TRBD1. The germline V gene encodes CDR1 MNHEY and CDR2 SMNVEV (reference sequence). V trimming: 4 bases; J trimming: 2 bases; junction bases outside the gene matches: 4. The CDR3 runs to 14 residues. CDR3 in amino acids: CASSSPQGAYEQYF. CDR3 nucleotides: TGTGCCAGCAGTTCACCACAGGGGGCCTACGAGCAGTACTTC.

Concerning this clone: A read error is possible here, since a much larger clone lies one base away. The chain links TRBV28 to TRBJ1-2; D gene uncertain. Germline values: CDR1 MDHEN, CDR2 SYDVKM. CDR3 length equals 11 residues. Deletions cut 5 bases from V and 3 bases from J, with 4 bases between. The CDR3 region is CASSAHYGYTF. The CDR3 bases are TGTGCCAGCAGTGCACACTATGGCTACACCTTC.

The chain recombines TRBV9 with TRBJ2-5, with a possible D match to TRBD1 (5 bases). V lost 3 bases and J 1 base, leaving 13 bases between the germline ends. CDR1 is SGDLS and CDR2 is YYNGEE in the germline V gene. This CDR3 region has 15 residues. CDR3: CASSATTGIQETQYF. CDR3 nucleotide sequence: TGTGCCAGCAGCGCCACTACAGGAATCCAAGAGACCCAGTACTTC.

The chain carries TRBV7-2 and TRBJ1-1; D remains ambiguous. V shed 5 bases and J shed 4 bases, with 11 bases lying between them. In germline, CDR1 is SGHTA, CDR2 FQGNSA. This CDR3 region has 13 residues. CDR3 coding DNA: TGTGCCAGCAGCCTAAAGTGGGGCACTGAAGCTTTCTTT. Translated: CASSLKWGTEAFF.

This chain links TRBV28 with TRBJ1-1; possible D gene TRBD1, 6 bases. The CDR3 runs 16 residues. The germline V gene encodes CDR1 MDHEN and CDR2 SYDVKM. V shed 4 bases and J shed 5 bases, with 20 bases lying between them. The CDR3 loop reads CASSSFGVGQGTEAFF. The CDR3 nucleotides are TGTGCCAGCAGTTCCTTCGGTGTGGGCCAGGGGACTGAAGCTTTCTTT.

The chain joins TRBV7-3 to TRBJ2-7, with TRBD2 matching over 7 bases. The V gene's germline CDR1 is SGHTA and CDR2 FQGTGA. The V and J ends lost 5 bases and 5 bases, in that order; junction bases with no gene match: 9. CDR3 length: 14 residues. The CDR3 region is CASSPGGSRNEQYF. CDR3 nucleotides: TGTGCCAGCAGCCCGGGCGGGAGTCGTAACGAGCAGTACTTC.